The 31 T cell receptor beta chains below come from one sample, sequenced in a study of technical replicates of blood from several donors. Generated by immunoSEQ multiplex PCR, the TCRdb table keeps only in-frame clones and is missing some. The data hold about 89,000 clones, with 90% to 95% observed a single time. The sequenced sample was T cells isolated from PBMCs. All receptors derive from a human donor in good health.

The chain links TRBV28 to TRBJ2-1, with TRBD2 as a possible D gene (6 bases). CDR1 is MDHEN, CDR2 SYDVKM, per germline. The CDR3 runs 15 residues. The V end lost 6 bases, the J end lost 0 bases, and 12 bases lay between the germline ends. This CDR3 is CASSHAGSSYNEQFF. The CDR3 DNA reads TGTGCCAGCAGCCATGCGGGGAGCTCCTACAATGAGCAGTTCTTC.

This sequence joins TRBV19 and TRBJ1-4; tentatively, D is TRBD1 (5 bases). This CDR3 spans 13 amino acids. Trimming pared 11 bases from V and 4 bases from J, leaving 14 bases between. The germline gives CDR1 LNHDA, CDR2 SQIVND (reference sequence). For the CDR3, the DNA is TGTGCCTGCCATGGGGCGGTTAATGAAAAACTGTTTTTT. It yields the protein CACHGAVNEKLFF. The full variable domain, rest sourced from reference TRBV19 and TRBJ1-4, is DGGITQSPKYLFRKEGQNVTLSCEQNLNHDAMYWYRQDPGQGLRLIYYSQIVNDFQKGDIAEGYSVSREKKESFPLTVTSAQKNPTAFYLCACHGAVNEKLFFGSGTQLSVL.

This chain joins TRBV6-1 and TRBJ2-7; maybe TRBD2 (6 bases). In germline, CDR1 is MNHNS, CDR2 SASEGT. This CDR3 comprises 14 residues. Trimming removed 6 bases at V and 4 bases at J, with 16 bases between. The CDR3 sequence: CASRVVRERYEQYF. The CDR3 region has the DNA TGTGCCAGCAGGGTTGTGCGGGAAAGATACGAGCAGTACTTC.

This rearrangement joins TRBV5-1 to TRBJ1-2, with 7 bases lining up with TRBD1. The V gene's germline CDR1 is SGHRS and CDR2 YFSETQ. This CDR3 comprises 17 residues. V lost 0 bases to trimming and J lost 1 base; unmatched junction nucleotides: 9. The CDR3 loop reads CASSLELFGTVNYGYTF. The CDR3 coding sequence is TGCGCCAGCAGCTTGGAACTCTTTGGGACAGTTAACTATGGCTACACCTTC.

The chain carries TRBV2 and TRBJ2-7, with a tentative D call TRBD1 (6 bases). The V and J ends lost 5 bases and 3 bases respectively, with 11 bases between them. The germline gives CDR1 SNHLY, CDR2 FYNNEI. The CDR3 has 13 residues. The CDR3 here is CASSTTGYYEQYF. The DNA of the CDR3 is TGTGCCAGCAGTACTACAGGGTACTACGAGCAGTACTTC.

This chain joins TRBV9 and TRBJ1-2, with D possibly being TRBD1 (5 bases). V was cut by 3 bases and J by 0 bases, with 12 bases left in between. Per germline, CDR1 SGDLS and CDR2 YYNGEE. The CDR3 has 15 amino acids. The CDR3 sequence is CASSDKGIANYGYTF. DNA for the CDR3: TGTGCCAGCAGCGATAAGGGGATAGCTAACTATGGCTACACCTTC.

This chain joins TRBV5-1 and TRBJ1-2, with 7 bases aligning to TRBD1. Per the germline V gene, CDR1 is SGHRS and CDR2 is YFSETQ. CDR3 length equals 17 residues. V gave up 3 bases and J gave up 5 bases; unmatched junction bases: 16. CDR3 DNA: TGCGCCAGCAGCTGGGGAGCCGGACAGGTCTTGGGGTATGGCTACACCTTC. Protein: CASSWGAGQVLGYGYTF.

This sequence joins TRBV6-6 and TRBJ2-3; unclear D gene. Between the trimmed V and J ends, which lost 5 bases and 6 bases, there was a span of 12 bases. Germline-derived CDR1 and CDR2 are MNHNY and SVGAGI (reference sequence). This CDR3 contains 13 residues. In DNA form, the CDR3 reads TGTGCCAGCAGTGCTATTCGAGTGGATACGCAGTATTTT. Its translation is CASSAIRVDTQYF.

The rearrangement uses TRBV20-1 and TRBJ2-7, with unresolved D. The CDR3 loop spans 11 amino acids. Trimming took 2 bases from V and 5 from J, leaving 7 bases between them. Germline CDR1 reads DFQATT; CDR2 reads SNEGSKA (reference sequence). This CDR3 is CSARFVNEQYF. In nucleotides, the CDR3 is TGCAGTGCTAGATTTGTTAACGAGCAGTACTTC.

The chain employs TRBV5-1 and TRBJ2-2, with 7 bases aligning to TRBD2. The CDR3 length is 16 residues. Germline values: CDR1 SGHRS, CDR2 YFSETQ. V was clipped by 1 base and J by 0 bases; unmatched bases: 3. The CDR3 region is CASSLLGGTNTGELFF. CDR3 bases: TGCGCCAGCAGCTTGTTGGGAGGGACGAACACCGGGGAGCTGTTTTTT.

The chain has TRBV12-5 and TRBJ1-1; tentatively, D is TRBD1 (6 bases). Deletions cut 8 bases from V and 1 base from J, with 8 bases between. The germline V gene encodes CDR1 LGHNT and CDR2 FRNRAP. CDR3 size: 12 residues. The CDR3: CASTGRNTEAFF. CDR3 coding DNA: TGTGCTAGTACAGGGCGGAACACTGAAGCTTTCTTT.

The CDR3 DNA is TGTGCCAGCAGCTTGGCAGGGTCGAAAAATCAGCCCCAGCATTTT. This gives the protein CASSLAGSKNQPQHF. The V gene is TRBV7-9, the J gene TRBJ1-5; tentative D call: TRBD1 (5 bases). Germline CDR1 is SEHNR and CDR2 is FQNEAQ (reference sequence). The CDR3 length is 15 residues. The V and J ends lost 3 bases and 4 bases respectively, with 13 bases between them. Full variable domain (rest looked up from reference TRBV7-9 and TRBJ1-5): DTGVSQNPRHKITKRGQNVTFRCDPISEHNRLYWYRQTLGQGPEFLTYFQNEAQLEKSRLLSDRFSAERPKGSFSTLEIQRTEQGDSAMYLCASSLAGSKNQPQHFGDGTRLSIL.

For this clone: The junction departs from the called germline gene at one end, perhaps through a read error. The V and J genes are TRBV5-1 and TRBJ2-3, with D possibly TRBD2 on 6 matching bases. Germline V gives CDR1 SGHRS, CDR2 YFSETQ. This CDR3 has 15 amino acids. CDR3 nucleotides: TGCGCCAGCAGCTTGGTGGGGGGACCCACAAATACGCAGTATTTT. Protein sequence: CASSLVGGPTNTQYF.

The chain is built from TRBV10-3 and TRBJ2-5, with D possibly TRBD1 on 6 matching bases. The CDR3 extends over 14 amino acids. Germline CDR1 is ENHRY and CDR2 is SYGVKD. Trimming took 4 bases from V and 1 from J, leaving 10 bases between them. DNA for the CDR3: TGTGCCATCAGTGCCTGGGACACCCAAGAGACCCAGTACTTC. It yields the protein CAISAWDTQETQYF.

The CDR3 protein is CASSVATNSPLHF. The CDR3 DNA sequence: TGTGCCAGCAGCGTCGCTACTAATTCACCCCTCCACTTT. V gene TRBV9 combines with J gene TRBJ1-6; D remains unclear. In germline, CDR1 is SGDLS, CDR2 YYNGEE. V shed 2 bases and J shed 6 bases, with 6 bases lying between them. CDR3 length: 13 residues.

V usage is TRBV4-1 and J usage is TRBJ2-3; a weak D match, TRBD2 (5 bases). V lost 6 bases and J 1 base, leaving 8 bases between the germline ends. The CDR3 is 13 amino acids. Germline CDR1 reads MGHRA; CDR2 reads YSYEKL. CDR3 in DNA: TGCGCCAGCAGTATTAGCGGCACAGATACGCAGTATTTT. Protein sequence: CASSISGTDTQYF.

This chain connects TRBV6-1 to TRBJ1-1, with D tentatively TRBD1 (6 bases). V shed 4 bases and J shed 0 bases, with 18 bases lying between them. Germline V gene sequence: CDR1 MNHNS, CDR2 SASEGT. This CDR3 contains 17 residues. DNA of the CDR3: TGTGCCAGCAGTGTCTACCCCGCCGGGACACTGAACACTGAAGCTTTCTTT. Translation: CASSVYPAGTLNTEAFF.

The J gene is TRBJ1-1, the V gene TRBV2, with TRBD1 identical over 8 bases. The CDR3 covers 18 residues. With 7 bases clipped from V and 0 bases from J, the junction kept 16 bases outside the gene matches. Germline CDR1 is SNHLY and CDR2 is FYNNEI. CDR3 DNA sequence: TGTGCCAGCATTGGGAGGACAGGGTTTCCCGTGATGAACACTGAAGCTTTCTTT. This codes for CASIGRTGFPVMNTEAFF.

Written as DNA, the CDR3 is TGTGCCAGCAAGGGGACAGGGCCTTATGGAAACACCATATATTTT. Residues: CASKGTGPYGNTIYF. This sequence joins TRBV6-1 and TRBJ1-3, with 9 bases aligning to TRBD1. CDR1 MNHNS and CDR2 SASEGT come from the germline V gene. The J segment lost 3 bases and the V segment lost 7 bases, leaving 7 bases of the junction unmatched. The CDR3 has 15 residues.

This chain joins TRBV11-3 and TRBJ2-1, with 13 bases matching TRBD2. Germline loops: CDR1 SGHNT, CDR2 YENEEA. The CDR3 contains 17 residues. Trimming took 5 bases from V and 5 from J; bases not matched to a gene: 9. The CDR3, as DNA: TGTGCCAGCAGCCGCGGACTAGCGGGAGTAAATGACAATGAGCAGTTCTTC. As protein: CASSRGLAGVNDNEQFF.

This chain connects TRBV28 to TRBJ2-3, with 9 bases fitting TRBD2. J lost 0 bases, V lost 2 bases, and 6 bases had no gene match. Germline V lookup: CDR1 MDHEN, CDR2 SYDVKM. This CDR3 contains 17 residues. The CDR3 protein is CASSLMGLAQSTDTQYF. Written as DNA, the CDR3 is TGTGCCAGCAGTTTAATGGGACTAGCACAGAGCACAGATACGCAGTATTTT. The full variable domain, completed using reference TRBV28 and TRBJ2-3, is DVKVTQSSRYLVKRTGEKVFLECVQDMDHENMFWYRQDPGLGLRLIYFSYDVKMKEKGDIPEGYSVSREKKERFSLILESASTNQTSMYLCASSLMGLAQSTDTQYFGPGTRLTVL.

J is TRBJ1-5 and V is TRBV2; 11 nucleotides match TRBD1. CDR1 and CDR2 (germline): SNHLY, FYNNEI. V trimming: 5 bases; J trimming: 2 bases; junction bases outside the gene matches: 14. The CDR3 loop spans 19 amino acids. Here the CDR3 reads CASSTERGQGAVGNQPQHF. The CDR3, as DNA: TGTGCCAGCAGTACCGAGAGAGGACAGGGGGCTGTCGGCAATCAGCCCCAGCATTTT.

This CDR3 reads CASSQMTGNTEAFF. CDR3 coding DNA: TGCGCCAGCAGCCAAATGACAGGGAACACTGAAGCTTTCTTT. This chain uses TRBV5-1 with TRBJ1-1; tentatively, D is TRBD1 (6 bases). Germline CDR1 and CDR2: SGHRS and YFSETQ. This CDR3 is built from 14 residues. With 4 bases removed from V and 1 base from J, the gap between germline ends came to 11 bases.

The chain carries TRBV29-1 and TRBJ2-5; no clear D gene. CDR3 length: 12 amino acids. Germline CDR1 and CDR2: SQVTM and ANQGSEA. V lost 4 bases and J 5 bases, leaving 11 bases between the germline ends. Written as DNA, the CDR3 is TGCAGCGTTGGACTGGTGCGGGAGACCCAGTACTTC. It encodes CSVGLVRETQYF. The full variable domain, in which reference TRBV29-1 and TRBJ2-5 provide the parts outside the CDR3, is SAVISQKPSRDICQRGTSLTIQCQVDSQVTMMFWYRQQPGQSLTLIATANQGSEATYESGFVIDKFPISRPNLTFSTLTVSNMSPEDSSIYLCSVGLVRETQYFGPGTRLLVL.

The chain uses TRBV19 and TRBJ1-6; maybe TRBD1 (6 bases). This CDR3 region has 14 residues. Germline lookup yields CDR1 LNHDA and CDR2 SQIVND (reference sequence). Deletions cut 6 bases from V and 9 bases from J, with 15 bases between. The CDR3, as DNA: TGTGCCAGTAGGGACGGGCAGGGGAGTTCACCCCTCCACTTT. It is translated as CASRDGQGSSPLHF.

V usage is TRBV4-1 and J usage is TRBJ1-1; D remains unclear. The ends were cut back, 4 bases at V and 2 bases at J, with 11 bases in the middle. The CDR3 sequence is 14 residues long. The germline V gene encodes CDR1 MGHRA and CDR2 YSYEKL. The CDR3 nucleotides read TGCGCCAGCAGCCCCCTAGCCCAAAACACTGAAGCTTTCTTT. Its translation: CASSPLAQNTEAFF.

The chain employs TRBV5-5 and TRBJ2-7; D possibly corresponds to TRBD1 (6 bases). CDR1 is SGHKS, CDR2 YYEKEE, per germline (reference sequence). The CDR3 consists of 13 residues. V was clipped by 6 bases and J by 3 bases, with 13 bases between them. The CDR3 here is CASTGTQDYEQYF. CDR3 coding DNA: TGTGCCAGCACCGGGACACAAGACTACGAGCAGTACTTC.

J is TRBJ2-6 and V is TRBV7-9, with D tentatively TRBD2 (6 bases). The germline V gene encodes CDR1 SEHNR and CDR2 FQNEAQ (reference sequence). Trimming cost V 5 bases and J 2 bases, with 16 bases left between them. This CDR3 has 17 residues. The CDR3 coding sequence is TGTGCCAGCAGCCCATCACCCACGGGGGCTGGGGCCAACGTCCTGACTTTC. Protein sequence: CASSPSPTGAGANVLTF.

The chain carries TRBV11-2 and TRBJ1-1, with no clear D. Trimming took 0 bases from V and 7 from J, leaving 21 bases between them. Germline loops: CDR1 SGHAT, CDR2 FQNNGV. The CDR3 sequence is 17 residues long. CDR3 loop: CASSLEYTDSGSSEAFF. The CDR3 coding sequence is TGTGCCAGCAGCTTAGAGTATACGGACTCAGGCAGTAGTGAAGCTTTCTTT.

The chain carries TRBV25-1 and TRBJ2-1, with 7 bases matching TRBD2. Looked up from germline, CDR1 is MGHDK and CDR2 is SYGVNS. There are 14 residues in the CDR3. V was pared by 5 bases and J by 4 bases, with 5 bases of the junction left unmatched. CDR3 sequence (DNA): TGTGCCAGCAGTAAAAGCGGGATGTACAATGAGCAGTTCTTC. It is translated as CASSKSGMYNEQFF.

The CDR3 protein is CASSPPGLAAAYNEQFF. The CDR3 DNA sequence: TGTGCCAGCTCACCACCAGGACTAGCGGCGGCCTACAATGAGCAGTTCTTC. The rearrangement joins TRBV18 to TRBJ2-1, with 10 bases identical to TRBD2. The CDR3 is made up of 17 amino acids. V dropped 0 bases and J dropped 2; count of bases not matched to a gene: 4. CDR1 and CDR2 (germline): KGHSH, LQKENI.